This T cell receptor beta chain was identified in a study of shared clonotypes between healthy human individuals. Study-level results: Memory subsets generally showed lower estimated richness than naive subsets.

Only in-frame clones appear in the TCRdb table, and some are missing; sequencing was by immunoSEQ multiplex PCR. In the table there are around 700,000 clones, 60% to 80% of which are singletons. About this clone: Its matching antigen is unknown.

Trimming shortened V by 10 bases and J by 2 bases, and 19 bases separated the two germline ends. Germline V CDR1 and CDR2: LNHDA, SQIVND (reference sequence). This CDR3 is 15 amino acids long. The sequenced material came from memory CD4+ T cells sorted from blood. Subset described: CD45RA-negative fraction. The source is a woman aged 25 to 39 in good health. V gene TRBV19 combines with J gene TRBJ2-3; no clear D gene. Here the CDR3 DNA reads TGTGCCACCCAGGACGCCAGTACCGACACAGATACGCAGTATTTT. Encoded protein: CATQDASTDTDTQYF.